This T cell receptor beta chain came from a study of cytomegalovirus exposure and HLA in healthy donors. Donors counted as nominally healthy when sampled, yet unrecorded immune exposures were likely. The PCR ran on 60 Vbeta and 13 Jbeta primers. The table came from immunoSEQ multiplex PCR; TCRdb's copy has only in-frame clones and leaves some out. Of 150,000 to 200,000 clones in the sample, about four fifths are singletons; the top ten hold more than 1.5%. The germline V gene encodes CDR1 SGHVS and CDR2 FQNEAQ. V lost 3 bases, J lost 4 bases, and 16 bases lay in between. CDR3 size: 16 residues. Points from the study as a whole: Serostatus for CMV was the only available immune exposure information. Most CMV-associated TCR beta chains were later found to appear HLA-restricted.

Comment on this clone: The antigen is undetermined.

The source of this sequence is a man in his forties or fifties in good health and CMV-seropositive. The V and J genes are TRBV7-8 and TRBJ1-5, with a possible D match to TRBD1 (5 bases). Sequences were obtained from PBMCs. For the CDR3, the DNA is TGTGCCAGCAGCTTCTTTGGGCGGGGCCAAAATCAGCCCCAGCATTTT. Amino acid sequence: CASSFFGRGQNQPQHF.